This T cell receptor beta chain is drawn from a study of vaccination and CD4 T cells after COVID-19. Study as a whole: A median of approximately 72 days (range 14 to 241) separated dose two from the taking of post-vaccine samples. General study findings and limits: Researchers report that 304 of 307 vaccine-specific clones in convalescent patients proved spike mono-reactive. A median of approximately 90% of reactive clones, in convalescent patients, became evident only post-vaccination.

Oncomine TCR Beta short-read sequencing was applied to DNA from cultured CD4+ T cells. Via MiXCR, TCRdb re-called the PCR reads, giving one row per CDR3 protein. The sample holds about 19,000 distinct CDR3 sequences, around half seen once. Germline CDR1 LNHDA, CDR2 SQIVND (reference sequence). J was trimmed by 5 bases and V by 6 bases; bases with no gene match: 6. The CDR3 loop spans 16 amino acids. The treatment: roughly ten-day PBMC culture with coronavirus spike peptide pools or control peptides (ViraFEST assay). Points on this clonotype: What it recognizes is unknown.

The source of this sequence is a human donor who had recovered from COVID-19. The chain links TRBV19 to TRBJ1-6, with 11 bases matching TRBD1. The specimen was CD4+ T cells from blood, cultured in vitro. As DNA, the CDR3 is TGTGCCAGTAGAACGGGACAGGGGGGAAATAATTCACCCCTCCACTTT. This encodes CASRTGQGGNNSPLHF.